One sample yielded the 2 T cell receptor beta chains listed below, sequenced in a study of shared clonotypes between healthy human individuals. Method: immunoSEQ multiplex PCR; TCRdb's copy keeps in-frame clones and lacks some. The sample lists millions of clones, around 95% occurring once. Material for sequencing was naive CD4+ T cells sorted from blood. The sample's subset: CD45RA+ positively selected. Source of these receptors: a man aged 18 to 30 in good health.

The J gene is TRBJ1-1, the V gene TRBV7-9; maybe TRBD1 (6 bases). V was trimmed by 5 bases and J by 6 bases, leaving 19 bases between them. The CDR3 has 15 residues. Per germline, CDR1 SEHNR and CDR2 FQNEAQ (reference sequence). Here the CDR3 DNA reads TGTGCCAGCAGCCAAGGACAGCCGGTGATCCCTGAAGCTTTCTTT. Its translation: CASSQGQPVIPEAFF.

In the case of this clone: Distinct nucleotide sequences in the sample also encode this CDR3. The chain is built from TRBV30 and TRBJ1-2; 8 bases agree with TRBD1. The CDR3 is 14 residues long. Looked up from germline, CDR1 is GTSNPN and CDR2 is SVGIG (reference sequence). The V and J ends lost 0 bases and 2 bases, in that order; junction bases with no gene match: 2. CDR3 residues: CAWSVGQGNYGYTF. In DNA form, the CDR3 reads TGTGCCTGGAGTGTTGGACAGGGCAACTATGGCTACACCTTC. The full variable domain, its missing parts supplied by reference TRBV30 and TRBJ1-2, is SQTIHQWPATLVQPVGSPLSLECTVEGTSNPNLYWYRQAAGRGLQLLFYSVGIGQISSEVPQNLSASRPQDRQFILSSKKLLLSDSGFYLCAWSVGQGNYGYTFGSGTRLTVV.